This T cell receptor beta chain was captured in a study of molecular identifiers for immune sequencing clone quantification. TCRdb re-derived calls from the PCR reads in MiXCR, one entry per CDR3 protein. The sample includes about 67,000 distinct CDR3 sequences, around a sixth of them seen just once. The CDR3 is 15 amino acids. V was cut by 2 bases and J by 1 base, with 11 bases left in between. The germline V gene has CDR1 MGHRA and CDR2 YSYEKL. V and J are TRBV4-1 and TRBJ1-2; D not certain. The TCR originated in a human donor in good health. Some libraries in this study had Jurkat cell RNA spiked in. Sample: naive CD8+ T cells from blood, with Jurkat cell RNA spiked in. The subset is: FACS-sorted CD8+CD4-CCR7+CD45RA+ naive T cells. CDR3 coding DNA: TGCGCCAGCAGCCAAACTGAGGGTGGTAACTATGGCTACACCTTC. Residues: CASSQTEGGNYGYTF.